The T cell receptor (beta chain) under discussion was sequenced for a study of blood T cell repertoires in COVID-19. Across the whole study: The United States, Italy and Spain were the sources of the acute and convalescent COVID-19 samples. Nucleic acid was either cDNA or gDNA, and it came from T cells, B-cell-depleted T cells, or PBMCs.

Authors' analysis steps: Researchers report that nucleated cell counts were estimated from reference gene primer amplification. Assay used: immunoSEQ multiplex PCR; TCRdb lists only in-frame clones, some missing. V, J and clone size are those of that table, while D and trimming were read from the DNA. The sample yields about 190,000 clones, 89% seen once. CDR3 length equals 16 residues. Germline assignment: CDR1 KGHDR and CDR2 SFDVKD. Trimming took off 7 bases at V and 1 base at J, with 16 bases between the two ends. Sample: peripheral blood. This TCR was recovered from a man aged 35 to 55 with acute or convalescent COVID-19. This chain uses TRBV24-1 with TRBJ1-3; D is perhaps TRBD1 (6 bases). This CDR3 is CATSIQGPESGNTIYF. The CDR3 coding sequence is TGTGCCACCAGCATACAGGGCCCCGAATCTGGAAACACCATATATTTT.